This TCR beta chain was documented in a study of blood T cells in healthy people across ages. Using a J-beta primer mix together with a sample-barcoded 5' primer, a second PCR was run for roughly 7 to 12 cycles. Tagging of each cDNA molecule was performed by a template-switch adaptor with 12 random nucleotides. TCRdb ran MiXCR on the 5' RACE reads and lists one entry per CDR3 protein. This repertoire shows around 1.5 million distinct CDR3 sequences, 42% found once; its top ten account for 7% to 9.5%. This clonotype has more than one count but fewer than ten. The CDR3 totals 12 residues. Trimming shortened V by 0 bases and J by 8 bases, and 10 bases separated the two germline ends. Germline CDR1 reads DFQATT; CDR2 reads SNEGSKA (reference sequence).

The J gene is TRBJ1-2, the V gene TRBV20-1; no clear D. The sequenced material came from blood. The source is a young woman in good health. The CDR3 DNA follows: TGCAGTGCTAGAGACTCGGTGGAGGGCTACACCTTC. It encodes CSARDSVEGYTF.